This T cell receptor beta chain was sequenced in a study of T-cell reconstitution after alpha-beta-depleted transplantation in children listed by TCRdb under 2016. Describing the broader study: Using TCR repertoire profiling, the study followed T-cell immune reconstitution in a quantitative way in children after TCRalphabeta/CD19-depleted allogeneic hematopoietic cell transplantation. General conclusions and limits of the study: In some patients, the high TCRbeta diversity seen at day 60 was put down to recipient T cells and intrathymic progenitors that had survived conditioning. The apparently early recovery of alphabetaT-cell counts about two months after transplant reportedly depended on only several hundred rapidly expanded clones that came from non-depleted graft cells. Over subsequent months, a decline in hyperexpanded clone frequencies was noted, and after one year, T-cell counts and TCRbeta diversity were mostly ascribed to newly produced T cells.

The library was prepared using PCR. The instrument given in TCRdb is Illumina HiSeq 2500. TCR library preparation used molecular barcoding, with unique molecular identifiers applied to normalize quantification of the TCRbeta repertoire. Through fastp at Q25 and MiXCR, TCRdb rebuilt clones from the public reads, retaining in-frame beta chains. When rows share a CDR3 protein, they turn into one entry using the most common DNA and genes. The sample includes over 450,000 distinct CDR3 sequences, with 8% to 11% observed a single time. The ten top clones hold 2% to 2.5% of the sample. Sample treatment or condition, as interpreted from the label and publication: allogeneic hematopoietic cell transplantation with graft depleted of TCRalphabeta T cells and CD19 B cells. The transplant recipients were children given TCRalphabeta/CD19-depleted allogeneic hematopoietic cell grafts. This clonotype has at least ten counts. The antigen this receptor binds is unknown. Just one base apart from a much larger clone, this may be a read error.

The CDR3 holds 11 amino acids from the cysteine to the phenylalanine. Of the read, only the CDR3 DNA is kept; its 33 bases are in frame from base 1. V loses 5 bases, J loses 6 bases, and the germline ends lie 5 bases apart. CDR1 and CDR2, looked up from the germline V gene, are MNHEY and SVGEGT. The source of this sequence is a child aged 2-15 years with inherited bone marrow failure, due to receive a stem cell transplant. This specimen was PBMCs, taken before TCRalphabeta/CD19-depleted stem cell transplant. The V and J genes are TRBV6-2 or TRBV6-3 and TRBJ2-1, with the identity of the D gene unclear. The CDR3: CASSMGNEQFF. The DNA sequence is TGTGCCAGCAGTATGGGCAATGAGCAGTTCTTC.